These 9 T cell receptor beta chains were all obtained from the same sample, sequenced in a study of blood T cell repertoires in COVID-19. Profiled with immunoSEQ multiplex PCR; TCRdb holds only in-frame clones, not every one. The data show about 70,000 clones, with around 83% seen just once and less than 4% held by the top ten. The source material was peripheral blood. Every receptor here comes from a man between 65 and 85 years old with active COVID-19.

The V call is TRBV6-6, the J call TRBJ2-3; D is possibly TRBD1 (7 bases). The ends were cut back, 5 bases at V and 5 bases at J, with 20 bases in the middle. The CDR3 spans 16 residues. CDR1 and CDR2 from the germline V gene are MNHNY and SVGAGI (reference sequence). CDR3 in DNA: TGTGCCAGCAGTACCCCCGCGGGACCAGGGGGAGATACGCAGTATTTT. It codes for CASSTPAGPGGDTQYF.

This chain uses TRBV6-2 or TRBV6-3 with TRBJ1-6; D unresolved. CDR3 size: 14 residues. With 2 bases removed from V and 9 bases from J, the gap between germline ends came to 11 bases. CDR1 is MNHEY, CDR2 SVGEGT, per germline. The CDR3 is CASSYVEGRSPLHF. CDR3 DNA sequence: TGTGCCAGCAGTTACGTGGAGGGTCGTTCACCCCTCCACTTT.

The rearrangement links TRBV19 to TRBJ1-6; 7 bases line up with TRBD1. CDR1 is LNHDA, CDR2 SQIVND, per germline (reference sequence). V lost 8 bases to trimming and J lost 4 bases; unmatched junction nucleotides: 14. This CDR3 is 17 amino acids long. The CDR3 protein is CASAGTVRLLYNSPLHF. The CDR3 region has the DNA TGTGCCAGTGCCGGGACAGTTCGCCTCCTATATAATTCACCCCTCCACTTT.

The chain couples TRBV29-1 to TRBJ1-3; a weak D match, TRBD1 (5 bases). The germline CDR1 and CDR2 sequences are SQVTM and ANQGSEA. V gave up 7 bases and J gave up 0 bases, with 10 bases separating them. The CDR3 sequence is 13 residues long. The CDR3 is CSAQETSGNTIYF. As DNA, the CDR3 is TGCAGCGCACAGGAGACCTCTGGAAACACCATATATTTT. Variable domain in full (rest from reference TRBV29-1 and TRBJ1-3): SAVISQKPSRDICQRGTSLTIQCQVDSQVTMMFWYRQQPGQSLTLIATANQGSEATYESGFVIDKFPISRPNLTFSTLTVSNMSPEDSSIYLCSAQETSGNTIYFGEGSWLTVV.

This chain connects TRBV3-1 (or the pseudogene TRBV3-2) to TRBJ2-1, with 12 bases identical to TRBD2. After removal of 7 bases from V and 15 bases from J, the junction contained 22 bases not matched to a gene. The CDR3 length is 17 residues. Germline V gene data show CDR1 as LGHDT and CDR2 as YNNKEL (reference sequence). CDR3 in DNA: TGTGCCAGCACCCCCCGGGTGGCTAGCGGGAGGGGGACCCCTGCGTTCTTC. Amino acid sequence: CASTPRVASGRGTPAFF.

The rearrangement joins TRBV7-8 to TRBJ2-1; 14 positions match TRBD2. The CDR3 is 15 residues long. Trimming took 4 bases from V and 13 from J; bases not matched to a gene: 9. The germline CDR1 and CDR2 sequences are SGHVS and FQNEAQ. The CDR3 nucleotides read TGTGCCAGCAGCTCCCGACTAGCGGGAGGGTGGAGCCAGTTCTTC. Translating gives CASSSRLAGGWSQFF.

The sample holds a few counts of this clone. This chain joins TRBV10-1 and TRBJ2-2, with 16 bases lining up with TRBD2. CDR1 and CDR2 from the germline V gene are WNHNN and SYGVQD (reference sequence). Unmatched junction bases numbered 6, after V lost 0 bases and J lost 8 bases. The CDR3 consists of 18 residues. The CDR3, as DNA: TGCGCCAGCAGTGAGTCTAGGGGACTAGCGGGAGGGTCGGGGGAGCTGTTTTTT. Protein product: CASSESRGLAGGSGELFF.

This chain uses TRBV15 with TRBJ1-6, with D possibly TRBD1 on 5 matching bases. This CDR3 comprises 15 residues. With 0 bases removed from V and 7 bases from J, the gap between germline ends came to 10 bases. CDR1 and CDR2 from the germline V gene are LNHNV and YYDKDF (reference sequence). This chain's CDR3 is CATSRDGAENSPLHF. CDR3 nucleotide sequence: TGTGCCACCAGCAGAGATGGGGCAGAAAATTCACCCCTCCACTTT.

The chain couples TRBV6-6 to TRBJ2-1, with a tentative D call TRBD1 (7 bases). The V and J ends lost 2 bases and 2 bases respectively, with 13 bases between them. CDR1 is MNHNY, CDR2 SVGAGI, per germline (reference sequence). The CDR3 contains 16 residues. The CDR3 nucleotides read TGTGCCAGCAGTTACCAGGGGGGCGGGACCTACAATGAGCAGTTCTTC. Its protein product is CASSYQGGGTYNEQFF.